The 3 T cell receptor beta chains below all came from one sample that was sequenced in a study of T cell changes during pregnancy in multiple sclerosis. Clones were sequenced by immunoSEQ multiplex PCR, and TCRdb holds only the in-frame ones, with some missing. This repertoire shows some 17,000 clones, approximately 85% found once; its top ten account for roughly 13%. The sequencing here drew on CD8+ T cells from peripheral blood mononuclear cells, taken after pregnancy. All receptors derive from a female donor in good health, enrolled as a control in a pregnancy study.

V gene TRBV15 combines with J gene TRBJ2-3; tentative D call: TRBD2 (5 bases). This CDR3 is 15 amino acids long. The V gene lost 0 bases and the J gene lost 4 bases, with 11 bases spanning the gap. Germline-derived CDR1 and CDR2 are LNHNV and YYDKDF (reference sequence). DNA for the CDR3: TGTGCCACCAGCAGAGATGGGGAGTTGGCAGATACGCAGTATTTT. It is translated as CATSRDGELADTQYF.

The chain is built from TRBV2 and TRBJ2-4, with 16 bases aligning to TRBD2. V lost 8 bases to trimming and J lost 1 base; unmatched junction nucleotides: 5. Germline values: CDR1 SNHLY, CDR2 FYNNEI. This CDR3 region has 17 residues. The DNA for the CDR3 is TGTGCCAGCTCCACGGGACTAGCGGGAGGGGCCAAAAACATTCAGTACTTC. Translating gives CASSTGLAGGAKNIQYF. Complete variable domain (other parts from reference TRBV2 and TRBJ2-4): EPEVTQTPSHQVTQMGQEVILRCVPISNHLYFYWYRQILGQKVEFLVSFYNNEISEKSEIFDDQFSVERPDGSNFTLKIRSTKLEDSAMYFCASSTGLAGGAKNIQYFGAGTRLSVL.

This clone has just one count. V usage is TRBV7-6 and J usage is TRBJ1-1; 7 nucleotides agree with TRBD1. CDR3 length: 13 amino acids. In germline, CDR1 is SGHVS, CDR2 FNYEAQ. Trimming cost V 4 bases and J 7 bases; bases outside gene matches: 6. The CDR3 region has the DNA TGTGCCAGCAGCTCGGGGACAGTCATTGAAGCTTTCTTT. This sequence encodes CASSSGTVIEAFF. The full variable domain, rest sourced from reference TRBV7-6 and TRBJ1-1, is GAGVSQSPRYKVTKRGQDVALRCDPISGHVSLYWYRQALGQGPEFLTYFNYEAQQDKSGLPNDRFSAERPEGSISTLTIQRTEQRDSAMYRCASSSGTVIEAFFGQGTRLTVV.